The 3 T cell receptor beta chains below come from one sample, sequenced in a study of regulatory T cells in long-lasting Graves disease. Specified time point: persistent/refractory GD, antithyroid drugs over 5 years with positive TRAb. Scientists built the TCR library using RNA that was extracted from PBMCs. HTBI primers from iRepertoire and Arm-PCR of CDR3 regions yielded the TCR beta libraries. TCRdb re-analysed the multiplex PCR reads in MiXCR, keeping a single row per CDR3 protein. The sample includes roughly 500,000 distinct CDR3 sequences, roughly a fifth of them seen just once. The sequences come from peripheral blood mononuclear cells (PBMCs), collected when the disease was refractory, from a patient treated with antithyroid drugs. Receptors were obtained from a female donor with Graves disease.

The chain links TRBV5-4 to TRBJ2-5; no clear D. V lost 4 bases and J lost 3, with 10 bases in between. Germline V lookup: CDR1 SGHNT, CDR2 YYREEE (reference sequence). The CDR3 length is 13 residues. CDR3 nucleotide sequence: TGTGCCAGCAGCCAAAACGAGGAAGAGACCCAGTACTTC. It specifies CASSQNEEETQYF.

This clonotype showed up many times. The chain is built from TRBV7-9 and TRBJ1-2; no clear D gene. The CDR3 loop spans 14 amino acids. V shed 5 bases and J shed 1 base, with 11 bases lying between them. Germline CDR1 and CDR2: SEHNR and FQNEAQ (reference sequence). The CDR3, as DNA: TGTGCCAGCAGCCGAGGGCAAGATAACTATGGCTACACCTTC. Its protein is CASSRGQDNYGYTF.

This clonotype was recorded many times. The chain joins TRBV6-2 or TRBV6-3 to TRBJ2-7; TRBD1 matches at 8 bases. Trimming took 3 bases from V and 3 from J; bases not matched to a gene: 10. CDR1 and CDR2 from the germline V gene are MNHEY and SVGEGT. The CDR3 is made up of 16 amino acids. The CDR3 here is CASSYKRTGTYYEQYF. The CDR3 DNA reads as TGTGCCAGCAGTTATAAAAGGACAGGGACATACTACGAGCAGTACTTC.